A single sample is the source of the 25 T cell receptor beta chains below, sequenced in a study of technical replicates of blood from a handful of donors. TCRdb's copy holds only in-frame clones and misses some; the assay was immunoSEQ multiplex PCR. Among some 87,000 clones, around 92% were seen once, and the ten largest hold about 0.36%. The sample was T cells isolated from PBMCs. The receptor source for this set is a human donor in good health.

The rearrangement joins TRBV28 to TRBJ2-3; 8 nucleotides line up with TRBD2. The CDR3 is made up of 16 amino acids. V shed 4 bases, J shed 0 bases, and the junction held 6 bases outside the gene matches. The germline gives CDR1 MDHEN, CDR2 SYDVKM. The CDR3 loop is CASSSRLAPSTDTQYF. In nucleotides, the CDR3 is TGTGCCAGCAGTTCCAGACTAGCGCCTAGCACAGATACGCAGTATTTT.

CDR3 amino acids: CASSLGDGSYGYTF. Written as DNA, the CDR3 is TGTGCCAGCAGCTTAGGGGACGGGAGTTATGGCTACACCTTC. V usage is TRBV7-9 and J usage is TRBJ1-2, with D maybe TRBD1 (5 bases). The CDR3 spans 14 residues. V was trimmed by 1 base and J by 5 bases, leaving 11 bases between them. Germline values: CDR1 SEHNR, CDR2 FQNEAQ (reference sequence).

This chain links TRBV10-3 with TRBJ2-2, with 11 bases lining up with TRBD2. Trimming at V came to 2 bases and at J to 1 base, leaving 3 bases not matched to a gene. Germline CDR1 is ENHRY and CDR2 is SYGVKD. This CDR3 is 17 amino acids long. The CDR3 DNA reads as TGTGCCATCAGTGAGCCCGGGACTAGCGGGAACACCGGGGAGCTGTTTTTT. Protein: CAISEPGTSGNTGELFF.

V gene TRBV2 combines with J gene TRBJ1-5; 8 nucleotides match TRBD1. V shed 2 bases, J shed 7 bases, and the junction held 4 bases outside the gene matches. The CDR3 has 14 residues. The V gene's germline CDR1 is SNHLY and CDR2 FYNNEI. The CDR3 spells CASSETDRVQPQHF. The CDR3 DNA is TGTGCCAGCAGTGAAACGGACAGGGTGCAGCCCCAGCATTTT.

This clone was seen once. The chain employs TRBV19 and TRBJ2-5; D unresolved. Germline CDR1 reads LNHDA; CDR2 reads SQIVND (reference sequence). Trimming removed 0 bases from V and 5 bases from J, with 16 bases in between. This CDR3 has 16 amino acids. The chain's CDR3 is CASSIEARVSSETQYF. The DNA of the CDR3 is TGTGCCAGTAGTATAGAAGCGAGAGTCTCGTCGGAGACCCAGTACTTC. Together with reference TRBV19 and TRBJ2-5, the CDR3 gives the full variable domain: DGGITQSPKYLFRKEGQNVTLSCEQNLNHDAMYWYRQDPGQGLRLIYYSQIVNDFQKGDIAEGYSVSREKKESFPLTVTSAQKNPTAFYLCASSIEARVSSETQYFGPGTRLLVL.

The rearrangement joins TRBV4-3 to TRBJ2-1, with TRBD1 matching 8 bases. Trimming cost V 4 bases and J 2 bases; bases outside gene matches: 7. Looked up from germline, CDR1 is LGHNA and CDR2 is YSLEER. CDR3 size: 16 residues. The CDR3 DNA reads TGCGCCAGCAGCCTAAAGGCAGGGGGCACCTACAATGAGCAGTTCTTC. It codes for CASSLKAGGTYNEQFF.

J is TRBJ1-1 and V is TRBV9; 8 bases are shared with TRBD1. Germline CDR1 SGDLS, CDR2 YYNGEE. The CDR3 contains 13 residues. Losses at the gene ends were 4 bases for V and 7 bases for J; bases not matched to a gene: 6. The CDR3 here is CASSLRGQGEAFF. Written as DNA, the CDR3 is TGTGCCAGCAGCCTCAGAGGACAGGGTGAAGCTTTCTTT.

The rearrangement links TRBV6-1 to TRBJ2-7, with TRBD2 matching over 7 bases. J gave up 6 bases and V 1 base, and 6 bases lay outside the gene matches. The CDR3 is made up of 14 amino acids. Germline CDR1 MNHNS, CDR2 SASEGT. CDR3 nucleotide sequence: TGTGCCAGCAGTGAAGATCGGGAGGTATCCGAGCAGTACTTC. Translated: CASSEDREVSEQYF.

This chain links TRBV7-9 with TRBJ2-1; a weak D match, TRBD2 (6 bases). V lost 2 bases and J 8 bases, leaving 13 bases between the germline ends. Germline V gives CDR1 SEHNR, CDR2 FQNEAQ (reference sequence). This CDR3 has 14 amino acids. The CDR3 loop is CASSLPGTPHEQFF. CDR3 sequence (DNA): TGTGCCAGCAGCTTACCGGGGACTCCCCATGAGCAGTTCTTC.

V is TRBV7-9 and J is TRBJ2-1; D gene ambiguous. From germline, CDR1 is SEHNR and CDR2 FQNEAQ (reference sequence). This CDR3 has 17 amino acids. Trimming stripped 1 base from V and 0 bases from J, with 13 bases between. CDR3 nucleotide sequence: TGTGCCAGCAGCTTAGAGGCAGGTTCAAGCTCCTACAATGAGCAGTTCTTC. Protein sequence: CASSLEAGSSSYNEQFF.

The chain couples TRBV4-2 to TRBJ2-7; TRBD2 might be the D (5 bases). V was trimmed by 4 bases and J by 4 bases, leaving 11 bases between them. The CDR3 is 13 residues long. CDR1 and CDR2 from the germline V gene are LGHNA and YNFKEQ. CDR3 residues: CASSPGDGYEQYF. The CDR3 DNA sequence: TGTGCCAGCAGCCCCGGGGATGGGTACGAGCAGTACTTC.

This sequence joins TRBV19 and TRBJ1-1; D remains unclear. Germline CDR1 is LNHDA and CDR2 is SQIVND (reference sequence). The germline V and J ends were trimmed by 3 bases and 5 bases, with 7 bases remaining between them. The CDR3 is 12 amino acids. The CDR3: CASSISRTEAFF. The DNA of the CDR3 is TGTGCCAGTAGTATTTCGAGAACTGAAGCTTTCTTT.

The V call is TRBV4-3, the J call TRBJ1-5, with D possibly being TRBD1 (6 bases). Trimming stripped 1 base from V and 11 bases from J, with 12 bases between. The germline V gene has CDR1 LGHNA and CDR2 YSLEER. This CDR3 contains 13 residues. The CDR3 loop is CASSQGGGSTQHF. In DNA, the CDR3 is TGCGCCAGCAGCCAAGGAGGGGGTTCGACCCAGCATTTT.

The V and J genes are TRBV7-2 and TRBJ2-7, with 11 bases matching TRBD2. The V gene end was trimmed by 7 bases and the J gene end by 4 bases; junction bases not matched to a gene: 6. The CDR3 has 14 residues. Germline V gene lookup returns CDR1 SGHTA and CDR2 FQGNSA. The CDR3 bases are TGTGCCAGCACCGTGGGACTAGCGGTGTACGAGCAGTACTTC. This encodes CASTVGLAVYEQYF.

V is TRBV4-3 and J is TRBJ2-1; the match to TRBD2 covers 8 bases. The CDR3 contains 17 residues. V dropped 1 base and J dropped 6; count of bases not matched to a gene: 11. Per the germline V gene, CDR1 is LGHNA and CDR2 is YSLEER. This chain's CDR3 is CASSQGIGREGVNEQFF. The CDR3 nucleotides read TGCGCCAGCAGCCAAGGGATCGGACGGGAGGGGGTCAATGAGCAGTTCTTC.

The V gene is TRBV7-8, the J gene TRBJ2-2; D remains unclear. The ends were cut back, 3 bases at V and 1 base at J, with 9 bases in the middle. This CDR3 has 15 amino acids. Per germline, CDR1 SGHVS and CDR2 FQNEAQ. CDR3 residues: CASSFGAGNTGELFF. In nucleotides, the CDR3 is TGTGCCAGCAGCTTCGGAGCTGGGAACACCGGGGAGCTGTTTTTT.

This clone was seen a single time. The chain combines TRBV6-5 with TRBJ1-1; 9 bases fit TRBD1. The CDR3 totals 13 residues. CDR1 MNHEY and CDR2 SVGAGI come from the germline V gene. V was pared by 5 bases and J by 6 bases, with 4 bases of the junction left unmatched. CDR3 coding DNA: TGTGCCAGCAGTGCCGACAGGGGGTCTGAAGCTTTCTTT. Translated: CASSADRGSEAFF.

The chain couples TRBV28 to TRBJ1-2; no definite D call. CDR3 length: 16 residues. V lost 2 bases to trimming and J lost 8 bases, with 21 bases between them. In germline, CDR1 is MDHEN, CDR2 SYDVKM. CDR3 loop: CASSLRGGFEPLGYTF. The CDR3 DNA sequence: TGTGCCAGCAGTTTACGTGGAGGATTCGAGCCGTTAGGCTACACCTTC.

This chain connects TRBV4-3 to TRBJ1-1, with 7 bases that match TRBD1. CDR3 size: 17 residues. V lost 0 bases, J lost 3 bases, and 10 bases stayed unmatched. Germline CDR1 reads LGHNA; CDR2 reads YSLEER. The DNA of the CDR3 is TGCGCCAGCAGCCAAGAAACAGGCACAGGGGAGGACACTGAAGCTTTCTTT. Its translation: CASSQETGTGEDTEAFF.

The V call is TRBV27, the J call TRBJ1-1; D remains ambiguous. This CDR3 comprises 15 residues. The germline CDR1 and CDR2 sequences are MNHEY and SMNVEV (reference sequence). V dropped 3 bases and J dropped 1 base, with 12 bases sitting between them. DNA for the CDR3: TGTGCCAGCAGTTTGTCGGTTCTCCAGAACACTGAAGCTTTCTTT. It translates to CASSLSVLQNTEAFF.

Concerning this clone: The germline gene is not matched at one end of the junction; a read error may be the cause. CDR3 region: CASSPRTRGGSYEQYF. In DNA, the CDR3 is TGTGCCAGCAGCCCCCGGACTAGAGGAGGGTCCTACGAGCAGTACTTT. The chain employs TRBV7-9 and TRBJ2-7, with 7 bases lining up with TRBD2. This CDR3 is built from 16 residues. CDR1 and CDR2 (germline): SEHNR, FQNEAQ (reference sequence).

Here the CDR3 reads CASSPTDRSSYNEQFF. The CDR3 DNA follows: TGTGCCAGCAGCCCGACGGACAGGAGCTCCTACAATGAGCAGTTCTTC. The chain couples TRBV7-3 to TRBJ2-1, with 7 bases fitting TRBD1. Germline lookup yields CDR1 SGHTA and CDR2 FQGTGA. This CDR3 region has 16 residues. J was trimmed by 0 bases and V by 5 bases; bases with no gene match: 7.

This rearrangement joins TRBV28 to TRBJ1-1; 11 bases match TRBD1. V was pared by 5 bases and J by 3 bases, with 5 bases of the junction left unmatched. There are 15 residues in the CDR3. The V gene's germline CDR1 is MDHEN and CDR2 SYDVKM. The CDR3 DNA sequence: TGTGCCAGCAGTCCTGGACAGGGGGCTCACACTGAAGCTTTCTTT. It encodes CASSPGQGAHTEAFF.

The chain joins TRBV5-1 to TRBJ2-6; 8 nucleotides agree with TRBD1. The ends lost 5 bases at V and 1 base at J; junction bases unmatched: 8. Germline V gene sequence: CDR1 SGHRS, CDR2 YFSETQ. CDR3 length: 17 amino acids. CDR3 amino acids: CASRRDRRESGANVLTF. The CDR3 region has the DNA TGCGCCAGCAGGAGGGACAGGCGAGAGTCTGGGGCCAACGTCCTGACTTTC.

This chain uses TRBV9 with TRBJ1-1; weak D call: TRBD1 (5 bases). The CDR3 sequence is 13 residues long. V was trimmed by 2 bases and J by 4 bases, leaving 9 bases between them. Germline assignment: CDR1 SGDLS and CDR2 YYNGEE. CDR3: CASSVGGSTEAFF. CDR3 nucleotide sequence: TGTGCCAGCAGCGTTGGGGGGAGCACTGAAGCTTTCTTT. Complete variable domain (other parts from reference TRBV9 and TRBJ1-1): DSGVTQTPKHLITATGQRVTLRCSPRSGDLSVYWYQQSLDQGLQFLIQYYNGEERAKGNILERFSAQQFPDLHSELNLSSLELGDSALYFCASSVGGSTEAFFGQGTRLTVV.